A single sample is the source of the 15 T cell receptor beta chains below, sequenced in a study of control samples from healthy donors and cancer patients. The data were produced by immunoSEQ multiplex PCR, yet TCRdb's version contains in-frame clones alone and is incomplete. The sample has approximately 100,000 clones, 80% to 95% seen once. Source material: blood. These receptors were obtained from a human donor in good health. The donor label of this sample is uncertain.

This sequence joins TRBV5-4 and TRBJ2-5, with 8 positions matching TRBD2. J was trimmed by 1 base and V by 0 bases; bases with no gene match: 2. This CDR3 has 15 residues. Germline lookup yields CDR1 SGHNT and CDR2 YYREEE (reference sequence). This chain's CDR3 is CASSLVAGGQETQYF. As DNA, the CDR3 is TGTGCCAGCAGCTTGGTTGCGGGGGGCCAAGAGACCCAGTACTTC. The variable domain in full, completed from reference TRBV5-4 and TRBJ2-5, reads ETGVTQSPTHLIKTRGQQVTLRCSSQSGHNTVSWYQQALGQGPQFIFQYYREEENGRGNFPPRFSGLQFPNYSSELNVNALELDDSALYLCASSLVAGGQETQYFGPGTRLLVL.

The V call is TRBV14, the J call TRBJ2-2, with D possibly TRBD2 on 6 matching bases. V shed 0 bases and J shed 6 bases, with 14 bases lying between them. Germline CDR1 and CDR2: SGHDN and FVKESK. CDR3 length: 16 amino acids. The CDR3 sequence: CASSQEVREVSGELFF. The CDR3 bases are TGTGCCAGCAGCCAAGAGGTCAGGGAGGTTTCCGGGGAGCTGTTTTTT.

CDR3 sequence reads: CASSLARGGANVLTF. CDR3 nucleotide sequence: TGTGCCAGCAGCTTGGCACGGGGGGGGGCCAACGTCCTGACTTTC. This rearrangement joins TRBV5-4 to TRBJ2-6, with TRBD2 as a possible D gene (6 bases). This CDR3 comprises 15 residues. CDR1 and CDR2 (germline): SGHNT, YYREEE (reference sequence). V dropped 0 bases and J dropped 4 bases, with 8 bases sitting between them.

The V call is TRBV7-2, the J call TRBJ2-1; TRBD2 matches 7 bases. In germline, CDR1 is SGHTA, CDR2 FQGNSA. J lost 6 bases, V lost 5 bases, and 7 bases had no gene match. The CDR3 consists of 14 residues. CDR3: CASSQLAFGNEQFF. The CDR3 nucleotides read TGTGCCAGCAGCCAACTAGCGTTCGGCAATGAGCAGTTCTTC. The variable domain in full, with the rest retrieved from reference TRBV7-2 and TRBJ2-1, is GAGVSQSPSNKVTEKGKDVELRCDPISGHTALYWYRQSLGQGLEFLIYFQGNSAPDKSGLPSDRFSAERTGGSVSTLTIQRTQQEDSAVYLCASSQLAFGNEQFFGPGTRLTVL.

J is TRBJ2-2 and V is TRBV6-5; D unclear. V lost 7 bases, J lost 0 bases, and 6 bases lay in between. CDR3 length equals 13 residues. Germline V gene sequence: CDR1 MNHEY, CDR2 SVGAGI. The CDR3 bases are TGTGCCAGCACTAGGGCGAACACCGGGGAGCTGTTTTTT. This gives the protein CASTRANTGELFF.

CDR3 sequence reads: CASSIRDRGRGWSPLHF. For the CDR3, the DNA is TGTGCCAGTAGTATCCGGGACAGGGGGCGAGGGTGGTCACCCCTCCACTTT. J is TRBJ1-6 and V is TRBV19; 12 bases are shared with TRBD1. CDR3 length: 17 residues. Trimming took 3 bases from V and 10 from J; bases not matched to a gene: 10. Germline V CDR1 and CDR2: LNHDA, SQIVND (reference sequence).

This clone was seen a single time. This chain joins TRBV27 and TRBJ1-6, with a tentative D call TRBD1 (6 bases). V was pared by 9 bases and J by 8 bases, with 17 bases between. Germline V gene lookup returns CDR1 MNHEY and CDR2 SMNVEV (reference sequence). The CDR3 is 14 residues long. As DNA, the CDR3 is TGTGCCAGTAGGACAGCAAACAAGTATTCACCCCTCCACTTT. This translates into CASRTANKYSPLHF.

The rearrangement joins TRBV7-2 to TRBJ2-7; D might be TRBD1 or TRBD2, each matching 7 bases. The CDR3 is 17 amino acids. V was clipped by 5 bases and J by 4 bases, with 24 bases between them. Germline V gives CDR1 SGHTA, CDR2 FQGNSA. In nucleotides, the CDR3 is TGTGCCAGCAGCCCCAACCAGGGGGGGGCGTATCAATACGAGCAGTACTTC. Residues: CASSPNQGGAYQYEQYF. The full variable domain, its missing parts supplied by reference TRBV7-2 and TRBJ2-7, is GAGVSQSPSNKVTEKGKDVELRCDPISGHTALYWYRQSLGQGLEFLIYFQGNSAPDKSGLPSDRFSAERTGGSVSTLTIQRTQQEDSAVYLCASSPNQGGAYQYEQYFGPGTRLTVT.

V and J are TRBV19 and TRBJ1-5; D ambiguous. Trimming left V 4 bases short and J 4 bases short, with 11 bases between. This CDR3 contains 14 residues. The germline V gene encodes CDR1 LNHDA and CDR2 SQIVND (reference sequence). The CDR3 sequence: CASSTPRWNQPQHF. The CDR3 DNA reads as TGTGCCAGTAGTACCCCGCGATGGAATCAGCCCCAGCATTTT.

CDR3 nucleotide sequence: TGTGCCAGCAGCCTTGGGGGGGGACCGATGGGGCAGTACTTC. Protein sequence: CASSLGGGPMGQYF. The chain combines TRBV13 with TRBJ2-7, with 7 bases fitting TRBD2. V lost 5 bases and J lost 9; bases outside the gene matches: 13. This CDR3 has 14 amino acids. Germline-derived CDR1 and CDR2 are PRHDT and FYEKMQ (reference sequence).

This chain links TRBV15 with TRBJ1-3; weak D call: TRBD1 (5 bases). Germline CDR1 LNHNV, CDR2 YYDKDF (reference sequence). The CDR3 has 18 amino acids. Trimming took off 8 bases at V and 5 bases at J, with 28 bases between the two ends. The CDR3 spells CATRTTMPVGGSRNTIYF. DNA for the CDR3: TGTGCCACCCGCACAACAATGCCCGTCGGGGGTTCCCGAAACACCATATATTTT.

The rearrangement links TRBV6-2 or TRBV6-3 to TRBJ1-5; 8 nucleotides line up with TRBD1. The CDR3 is 15 residues long. Germline lookup yields CDR1 MNHEY and CDR2 SVGEGT. Trimming cost V 7 bases and J 2 bases; bases outside gene matches: 7. DNA for the CDR3: TGTGCCAGCACCCCGACAGGGGCGGGCAATCAGCCCCAGCATTTT. Protein product: CASTPTGAGNQPQHF.

The V and J genes are TRBV6-1 and TRBJ2-7, with TRBD1 as a possible D gene (5 bases). The CDR3 runs 15 residues. V was cut by 2 bases and J by 2 bases, with 13 bases left in between. Germline values: CDR1 MNHNS, CDR2 SASEGT. The CDR3, as DNA: TGTGCCAGCAGTGAAATAGGGGATAGTGCCTACGAGCAGTACGTC. As protein: CASSEIGDSAYEQYV.

The chain combines TRBV12-5 with TRBJ1-4; the D is unclear. Trimming took 5 bases from V and 4 from J, leaving 14 bases between them. This CDR3 contains 15 residues. Germline CDR1 is LGHNT and CDR2 is FRNRAP. CDR3 bases: TGTGCTAGTGGTCCTGAGGCGCCAGGTAATGAAAAACTGTTTTTT. As protein: CASGPEAPGNEKLFF.

V usage is TRBV5-6 and J usage is TRBJ1-6, with D maybe TRBD1 (6 bases). Trimming left V 2 bases short and J 6 bases short, with 15 bases between. Germline V gene lookup returns CDR1 SGHDT and CDR2 YYEEEE. This CDR3 has 16 amino acids. The CDR3 nucleotides read TGTGCCAGCAGCTTCGGCACAGGGAGTGCTAATTCACCCCTCCACTTT. Its translation: CASSFGTGSANSPLHF.